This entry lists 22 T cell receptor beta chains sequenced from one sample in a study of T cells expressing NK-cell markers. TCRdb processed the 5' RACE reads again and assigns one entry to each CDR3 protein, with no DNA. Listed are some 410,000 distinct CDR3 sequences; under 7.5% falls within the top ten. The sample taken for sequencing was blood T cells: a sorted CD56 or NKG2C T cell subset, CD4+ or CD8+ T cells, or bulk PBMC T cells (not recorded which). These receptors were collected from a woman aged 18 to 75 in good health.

CDR3: CASSAGDRGYTDTQYF. This rearrangement joins TRBV5-1 to TRBJ2-3; TCRdb selects TRBD1, and the lack of DNA leaves this call unchecked. The CDR3 is 16 amino acids. Germline V CDR1 and CDR2: SGHRS, YFSETQ.

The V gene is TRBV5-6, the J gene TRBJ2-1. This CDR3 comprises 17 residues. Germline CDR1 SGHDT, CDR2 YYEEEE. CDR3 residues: CASSLGGLGKTTNEQFF.

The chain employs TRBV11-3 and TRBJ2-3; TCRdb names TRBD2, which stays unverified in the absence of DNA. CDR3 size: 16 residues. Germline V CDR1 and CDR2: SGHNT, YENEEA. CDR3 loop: CASKLSGGGFTDTQYF.

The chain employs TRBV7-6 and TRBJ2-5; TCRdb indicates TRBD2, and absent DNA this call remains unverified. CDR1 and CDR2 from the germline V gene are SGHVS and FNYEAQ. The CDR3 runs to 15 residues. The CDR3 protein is CASSPGGGSRETQYF.

The CDR3 is CSAAQGDQPQHF. The rearrangement uses TRBV20-1 and TRBJ1-5; TCRdb names TRBD1, which stays unverified in the absence of DNA. Germline loops: CDR1 DFQATT, CDR2 SNEGSKA (reference sequence). The CDR3 totals 12 residues.

CDR3 sequence reads: CASSLEGAVYNEQFF. This chain uses TRBV7-6 with TRBJ2-1; TCRdb's assignment of TRBD1 cannot be checked, as there is no DNA. The CDR3 runs to 15 residues. Germline assignment: CDR1 SGHVS and CDR2 FNYEAQ.

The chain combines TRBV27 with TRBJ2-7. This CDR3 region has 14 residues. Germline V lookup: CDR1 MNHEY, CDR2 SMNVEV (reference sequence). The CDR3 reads CASSLQQGPYEQYF.

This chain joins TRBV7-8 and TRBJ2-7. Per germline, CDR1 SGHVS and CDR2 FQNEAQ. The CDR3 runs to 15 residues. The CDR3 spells CASSLSGGLSYEQYF.

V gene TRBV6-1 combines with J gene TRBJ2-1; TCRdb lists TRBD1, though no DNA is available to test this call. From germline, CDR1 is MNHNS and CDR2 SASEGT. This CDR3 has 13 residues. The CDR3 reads CASTIQGYNEQFF.

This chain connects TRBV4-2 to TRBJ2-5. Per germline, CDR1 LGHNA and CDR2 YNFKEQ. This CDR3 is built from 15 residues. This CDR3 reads CASSQDVRGGETQYF.

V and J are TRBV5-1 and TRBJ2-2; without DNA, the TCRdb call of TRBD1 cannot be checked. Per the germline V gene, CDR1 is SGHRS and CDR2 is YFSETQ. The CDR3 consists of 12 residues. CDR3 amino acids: CASKTGAGELFF.

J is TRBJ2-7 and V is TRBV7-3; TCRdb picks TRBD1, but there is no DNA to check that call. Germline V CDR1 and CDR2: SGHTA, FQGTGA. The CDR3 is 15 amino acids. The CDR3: CASSIGQGGLYEQYF.

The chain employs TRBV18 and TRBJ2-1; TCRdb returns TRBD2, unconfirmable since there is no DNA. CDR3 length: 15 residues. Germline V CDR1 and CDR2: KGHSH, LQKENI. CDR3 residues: CASSPGLAGNNEQFF.

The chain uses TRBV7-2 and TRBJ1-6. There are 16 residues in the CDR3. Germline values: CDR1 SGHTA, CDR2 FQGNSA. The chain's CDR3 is CASSLPLLGGNSPLHF.

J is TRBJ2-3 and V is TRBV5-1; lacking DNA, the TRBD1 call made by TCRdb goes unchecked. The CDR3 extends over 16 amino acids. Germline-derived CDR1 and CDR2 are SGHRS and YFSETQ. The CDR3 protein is CASSRQGDSSTDTQYF.

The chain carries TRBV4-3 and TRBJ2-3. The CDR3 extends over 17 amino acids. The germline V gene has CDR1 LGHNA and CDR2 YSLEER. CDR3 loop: CASSQDLGNTLEDTQYF.

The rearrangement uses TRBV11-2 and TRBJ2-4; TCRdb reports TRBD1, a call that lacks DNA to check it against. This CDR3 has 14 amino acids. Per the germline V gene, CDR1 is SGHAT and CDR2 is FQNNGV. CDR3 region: CASSLGVFQTAPYF.

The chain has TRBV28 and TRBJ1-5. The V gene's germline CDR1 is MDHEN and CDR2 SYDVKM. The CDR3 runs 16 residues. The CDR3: CASSFWARGGNQPQHF.

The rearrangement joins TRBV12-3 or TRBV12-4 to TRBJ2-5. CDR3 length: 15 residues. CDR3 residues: CASSLMGRSQETQYF.

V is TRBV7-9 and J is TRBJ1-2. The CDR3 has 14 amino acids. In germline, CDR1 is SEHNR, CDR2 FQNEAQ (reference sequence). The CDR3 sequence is CASSPESNNYGYTF.

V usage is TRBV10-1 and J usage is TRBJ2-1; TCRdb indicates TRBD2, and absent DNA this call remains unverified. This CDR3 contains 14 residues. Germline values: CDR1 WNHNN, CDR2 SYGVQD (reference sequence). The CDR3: CASSESGTLNEQFF.

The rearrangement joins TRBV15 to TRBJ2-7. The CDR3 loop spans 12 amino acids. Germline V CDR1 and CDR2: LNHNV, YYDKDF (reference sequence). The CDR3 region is CATSRAGYEQYF.